This section outlines one TCR beta chain sequence together with its context. While infection was still active, Seattle patients were enrolled and then followed longitudinally. This entry is derived from a study of blood T cell repertoires in COVID-19. As for the study in general: Some COVID-19 samples were acute and others convalescent; all came from the United States, Italy and Spain.

The length of the CDR3 is 12 residues. V trimming: 2 bases; J trimming: 15 bases; junction bases outside the gene matches: 6. The germline V gene has CDR1 ENHRY and CDR2 SYGVKD. Per the original data handling: From reference gene primer amplification, estimates of nucleated cell counts were derived. Profiled with immunoSEQ multiplex PCR; TCRdb holds only in-frame clones, not every one. That table supplies the V and J calls and clone size; D and trimming were determined from the DNA. The sample consists of over 150,000 clones, 70% to 90% of them appearing once. Sequenced sample: peripheral blood. V gene TRBV10-3 combines with J gene TRBJ2-1; 8 bases map to TRBD2. The receptor was isolated from a man aged 55 to 70 with COVID-19, enrolled during active disease. CDR3 in amino acids: CAISEPTSVPFF. The CDR3 DNA sequence: TGTGCCATCAGTGAGCCGACTAGCGTCCCGTTCTTC.